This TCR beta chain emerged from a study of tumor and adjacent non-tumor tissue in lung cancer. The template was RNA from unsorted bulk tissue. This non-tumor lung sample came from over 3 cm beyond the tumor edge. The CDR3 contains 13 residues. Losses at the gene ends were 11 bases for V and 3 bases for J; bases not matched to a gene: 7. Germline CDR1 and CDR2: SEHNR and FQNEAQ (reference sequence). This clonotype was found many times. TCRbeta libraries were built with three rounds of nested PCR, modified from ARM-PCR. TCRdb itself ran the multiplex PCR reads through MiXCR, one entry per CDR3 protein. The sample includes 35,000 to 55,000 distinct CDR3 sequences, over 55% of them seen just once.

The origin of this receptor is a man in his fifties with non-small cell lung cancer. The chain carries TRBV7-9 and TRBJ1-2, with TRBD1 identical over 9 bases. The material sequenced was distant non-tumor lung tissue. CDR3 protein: CAGNRGQDYGYTF. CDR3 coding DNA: TGTGCCGGAAACAGGGGGCAGGACTATGGCTACACCTTC.